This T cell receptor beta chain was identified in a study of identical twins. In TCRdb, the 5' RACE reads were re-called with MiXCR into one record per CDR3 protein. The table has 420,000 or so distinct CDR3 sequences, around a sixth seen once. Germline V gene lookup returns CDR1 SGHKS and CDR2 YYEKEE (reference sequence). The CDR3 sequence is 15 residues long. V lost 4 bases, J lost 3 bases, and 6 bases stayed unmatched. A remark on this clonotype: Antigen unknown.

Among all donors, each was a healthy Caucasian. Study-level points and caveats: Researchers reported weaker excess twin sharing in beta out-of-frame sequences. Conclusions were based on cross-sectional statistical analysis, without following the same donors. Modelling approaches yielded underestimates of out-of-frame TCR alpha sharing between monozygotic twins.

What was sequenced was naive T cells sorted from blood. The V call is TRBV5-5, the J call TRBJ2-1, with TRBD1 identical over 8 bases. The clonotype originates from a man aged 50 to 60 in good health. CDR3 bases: TGTGCCAGCAGCCCAGGGGGCGTCATCTACAATGAGCAGTTCTTC. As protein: CASSPGGVIYNEQFF.